This entry concerns a single T cell receptor beta chain. The sample is drawn from a study of control samples from healthy donors and cancer patients. With 6 bases removed from V and 3 bases from J, the gap between germline ends came to 12 bases. Germline V gene data show CDR1 as LNHDA and CDR2 as SQIVND (reference sequence). The CDR3 spans 14 residues. Sequencing was performed with immunoSEQ multiplex PCR; in TCRdb, only in-frame clones are kept and a portion is missing. Of 160,000 or so clones listed, roughly 92% are singletons. The clonotype comes from a woman aged 25-40 years in good health. V gene TRBV19 combines with J gene TRBJ1-5; the D gene is possibly TRBD1 (6 bases). The sequenced material came from blood. CDR3 sequence: CASSRDRINQPQHF. The CDR3 DNA reads TGTGCCAGTAGCCGCGACAGGATCAATCAGCCCCAGCATTTT. Supplemented by reference TRBV19 and TRBJ1-5, the full variable domain reads DGGITQSPKYLFRKEGQNVTLSCEQNLNHDAMYWYRQDPGQGLRLIYYSQIVNDFQKGDIAEGYSVSREKKESFPLTVTSAQKNPTAFYLCASSRDRINQPQHFGDGTRLSIL.